This TCR beta chain was captured in a study of response to subunit inactivated influenza vaccine. Per germline, CDR1 MNHEY and CDR2 SVGEGT. CDR3 length: 17 residues. Germline trimming cut 4 bases from V and 1 base from J; bases unmatched to any gene: 7. TCRdb passed the RT-PCR reads through MiXCR, listing each CDR3 protein once. Of approximately 480,000 distinct CDR3 sequences in the sample, approximately 10% were seen once. The source was PBMCs from blood, collected 45 days after vaccination. This receptor was identified in a man aged 45 to 65 who received an inactivated influenza vaccine. This chain uses TRBV6-2 or TRBV6-3 with TRBJ2-1; TRBD2 aligns across 10 bases. The CDR3 reads CASSFLAGGPSYNEQFF. The CDR3 region has the DNA TGTGCCAGCAGTTTTTTAGCGGGAGGACCTTCCTACAATGAGCAGTTCTTC.